A selection of T cell receptor beta chains follows, all from one sample in a study of neurological immune-mediated disorders. Via MiXCR, TCRdb re-called the 5' RACE reads, giving one row per CDR3 protein. The profile covers roughly 120,000 distinct CDR3 sequences, with about 3.2% appearing a single time and 1% to 1.5% taken by the ten largest. Sequencing used PBMCs. The receptors here all came from a woman aged 25 to 39 with multiple sclerosis. Both conserved end residues are trimmed from each CDR3.

>TRBJ2-7|TRBV5-1
ASSWDPTGNAYEQY
>TRBJ2-2|TRBV7-8
ASSLRGGELF
>TRBJ1-3|TRBV7-2
ASSLDGLLRNTIY
>TRBJ1-1|TRBV18
ASSPTGRRITTEAF
>TRBJ2-1|TRBV7-9
ASSLQGAGINEQF
>TRBJ1-1|TRBV9
ASSVSNVGEAF
>TRBJ2-3|TRBV7-9
ASSPRETTQY
>TRBJ1-4|TRBV20-1
SARGSYGGRGEKLF
>TRBJ2-2|TRBV12-3/TRBV12-4
ASSLSGPAYTGELF
>TRBJ2-6|TRBV7-2
ASSLEVLGANVLT
>TRBJ1-2|TRBV20-1
SASQKTAPRYGYT
>TRBJ2-1|TRBV10-3
ASFPDGPSRNEQF
>TRBJ2-2|TRBV20-1
SARGGSATGELF
>TRBJ1-4|TRBV20-1
SASRDRPYEKLF
>TRBJ2-7|TRBV5-5
ASSILSGTGSYEQY
>TRBJ2-1|TRBV7-6
ASSPGPPSGNLQDEQF
>TRBJ2-7|TRBV5-6
ASSLGARSNHEQY
>TRBJ2-5|TRBV10-3
AISGQGGETQY
>TRBJ2-7|TRBV7-2
ASTPSWRQHYEQY
>TRBJ1-2|TRBV18
ASSPPTGVYGYT
>TRBJ1-5|TRBV12-3/TRBV12-4
ASTAEWTGGDNQPQH
>TRBJ2-7|TRBV5-5
ASSFPDRGRYEQY
>TRBJ1-1|TRBV7-9
ASSSRWPNTEAF
>TRBJ1-1|TRBV5-1
ASSPGMGGVNTEAF
>TRBJ2-7|TRBV6-2/TRBV6-3
ASSFDRTGDDEQY
>TRBJ2-2|TRBV9
ASSVVRNTGELF
>TRBJ2-3|TRBV6-5
ASSLSVYVTDTQY
>TRBJ1-5|TRBV27
ASSSTGGQPQH
>TRBJ2-3|TRBV29-1
SVRQANRDTQY
>TRBJ2-7|TRBV6-5
ASSYLGTTGEQY
>TRBJ1-5|TRBV7-9
ASSLEGAHGNQPQH
>TRBJ2-6|TRBV3-1
ASSTLGGAGANVLT
>TRBJ2-1|TRBV6-1
ASSGQLYNEQF